These T cell receptor beta chains were read from a single sample in a study of spatial heterogeneity in lung cancer. TCRdb analysed the 5' RACE reads with MiXCR anew, one entry per CDR3 protein. Among some 1,400 distinct CDR3 sequences, roughly a sixth were seen once, and the ten largest hold roughly 15%. The input for sequencing was lung tumor tissue, taken at surgery. Every receptor here comes from a male donor with early-stage non-small cell lung cancer. Both conserved end residues are part of each CDR3. The D gene is left open where the match is weak. Expanded clones are given a class, and other clones once, few, many or no size at all.

d_call: .
v_call: TRBV6-5
j_call: TRBJ2-2
clone_size: few
cdr3_aa: CASSYSEGAGELFF
cdr3_nt: TGTGCCAGCAGTTATTCCGAAGGGGCCGGGGAGCTGTTTTTT

d_call: TRBD2
v_call: TRBV5-1
j_call: TRBJ2-3
clone_size: few
cdr3_aa: CASSTGTSGGTDTQYF
cdr3_nt: TGCGCCAGCAGCACGGGGACTAGCGGGGGCACAGATACGCAGTATTTT

d_call: TRBD2
v_call: TRBV5-1
j_call: TRBJ2-1
clone_size: .
cdr3_aa: CASSLEGLVMDEQFF
cdr3_nt: TGCGCCAGCAGCTTGGAGGGACTAGTTATGGATGAGCAGTTCTTC

d_call: .
v_call: TRBV29-1
j_call: TRBJ2-5
clone_size: medium-sized
cdr3_aa: CSVDWLAQQETQYF
cdr3_nt: TGCAGCGTTGATTGGCTGGCGCAGCAAGAGACCCAGTACTTC

d_call: TRBD1
v_call: TRBV28
j_call: TRBJ1-1
clone_size: medium-sized
cdr3_aa: CASSVLLDRGNTEAFF
cdr3_nt: TGTGCCAGCAGTGTACTACTCGACAGGGGCAACACTGAAGCTTTCTTT

d_call: .
v_call: TRBV24-1
j_call: TRBJ2-1
clone_size: medium-sized
cdr3_aa: CATSDSPGMDRDEQFF
cdr3_nt: TGTGCCACCAGTGATTCCCCGGGGATGGATCGAGATGAGCAGTTCTTC

d_call: .
v_call: TRBV20-1
j_call: TRBJ2-5
clone_size: medium-sized
cdr3_aa: CSARDMGPAQETQYF
cdr3_nt: TGCAGTGCTAGAGATATGGGTCCCGCTCAAGAGACCCAGTACTTC

d_call: TRBD2
v_call: TRBV28
j_call: TRBJ2-1
clone_size: few
cdr3_aa: CASSLGWIAGAEQFF
cdr3_nt: TGTGCCAGCAGTTTAGGGTGGATAGCGGGGGCCGAGCAGTTCTTC

d_call: .
v_call: TRBV5-1
j_call: TRBJ1-2
clone_size: few
cdr3_aa: CASSLGRQRGYGYTF
cdr3_nt: TGCGCCAGCAGCTTGGGTCGTCAACGGGGCTATGGCTACACCTTC

d_call: .
v_call: TRBV12-3/TRBV12-4
j_call: TRBJ1-4
clone_size: few
cdr3_aa: CASSFLGLQEKLFF
cdr3_nt: TGTGCCAGCAGTTTCTTGGGTTTGCAGGAAAAACTGTTTTTT

d_call: .
v_call: TRBV4-3
j_call: TRBJ1-5
clone_size: medium-sized
cdr3_aa: CASSHTDSGEQPQHF
cdr3_nt: TGCGCCAGCAGCCATACGGACAGCGGGGAACAGCCCCAGCATTTT

d_call: .
v_call: TRBV3-1
j_call: TRBJ1-6
clone_size: medium-sized
cdr3_aa: CASSPRKNSPLHF
cdr3_nt: TGTGCCAGCAGCCCCAGGAAAAATTCACCCCTCCACTTT

d_call: .
v_call: TRBV7-3
j_call: TRBJ2-3
clone_size: large
cdr3_aa: CASSEGGTDTQYF
cdr3_nt: TGTGCCAGCAGCGAAGGGGGCACAGATACGCAGTATTTT

d_call: .
v_call: TRBV28
j_call: TRBJ1-5
clone_size: medium-sized
cdr3_aa: CASRPWQSENQPQHF
cdr3_nt: TGTGCCAGCAGACCGTGGCAGTCGGAGAATCAGCCCCAGCATTTT

d_call: .
v_call: TRBV28
j_call: TRBJ1-2
clone_size: medium-sized
cdr3_aa: CASTQGLHGYTF
cdr3_nt: TGTGCCAGCACCCAGGGCCTGCATGGCTACACCTTC

d_call: TRBD2
v_call: TRBV5-6
j_call: TRBJ2-3
clone_size: large
cdr3_aa: CASSSPPGLAGSDTQYF
cdr3_nt: TGTGCCAGCAGCTCCCCCCCGGGACTAGCGGGCTCAGATACGCAGTATTTT

d_call: .
v_call: TRBV2
j_call: TRBJ2-3
clone_size: hyperexpanded
cdr3_aa: CASSESVGPGDTQYF
cdr3_nt: TGTGCCAGCAGTGAAAGCGTAGGTCCTGGTGATACGCAGTATTTT

d_call: .
v_call: TRBV5-1
j_call: TRBJ2-3
clone_size: few
cdr3_aa: CASSTQQGDTQYF
cdr3_nt: TGCGCCAGCAGCACCCAACAGGGAGATACGCAGTATTTT

d_call: TRBD1
v_call: TRBV7-9
j_call: TRBJ1-4
clone_size: medium-sized
cdr3_aa: CASSSQTGWAEKLFF
cdr3_nt: TGTGCCAGCAGCTCCCAGACAGGGTGGGCTGAAAAACTGTTTTTT

d_call: TRBD2
v_call: TRBV12-3/TRBV12-4
j_call: TRBJ2-7
clone_size: .
cdr3_aa: CASSTGTSGSYEQYF
cdr3_nt: TGTGCCAGCAGCACCGGGACTAGCGGCTCCTACGAGCAGTACTTC

d_call: .
v_call: TRBV30
j_call: TRBJ2-7
clone_size: medium-sized
cdr3_aa: CAWSVDWGAYEQYF
cdr3_nt: TGTGCCTGGAGTGTTGACTGGGGGGCCTACGAGCAGTACTTC

d_call: TRBD1
v_call: TRBV6-1
j_call: TRBJ2-7
clone_size: medium-sized
cdr3_aa: CASSGDRVSYEQYF
cdr3_nt: TGTGCCAGCAGTGGAGACAGGGTCTCCTACGAGCAGTACTTC

d_call: TRBD2
v_call: TRBV7-2
j_call: TRBJ2-3
clone_size: medium-sized
cdr3_aa: CASSLAAGGTDTQYF
cdr3_nt: TGTGCCAGCAGCTTAGCGGCGGGGGGCACAGATACGCAGTATTTT

d_call: .
v_call: TRBV27
j_call: TRBJ1-1
clone_size: .
cdr3_aa: CASSRTKGRGTEAFF
cdr3_nt: TGTGCCAGCAGTCGCACGAAGGGGCGGGGAACTGAAGCTTTCTTT

d_call: .
v_call: TRBV15
j_call: TRBJ1-4
clone_size: large
cdr3_aa: CATSRDGTNDEKLFF
cdr3_nt: TGTGCCACCAGCAGAGATGGGACCAACGACGAAAAACTGTTTTTT

d_call: .
v_call: TRBV27
j_call: TRBJ2-5
clone_size: .
cdr3_aa: CASSFEYGETQYF
cdr3_nt: TGTGCCAGCAGTTTTGAGTATGGAGAGACCCAGTACTTC

d_call: TRBD1
v_call: TRBV2
j_call: TRBJ2-3
clone_size: .
cdr3_aa: CASSQDRDTQYF
cdr3_nt: TGTGCCAGCAGTCAGGACAGGGATACGCAGTATTTT

d_call: .
v_call: TRBV9
j_call: TRBJ2-3
clone_size: medium-sized
cdr3_aa: CASSPGSTDTQYF
cdr3_nt: TGTGCCAGCAGCCCAGGGAGCACAGATACGCAGTATTTT

d_call: TRBD1
v_call: TRBV14
j_call: TRBJ2-1
clone_size: medium-sized
cdr3_aa: CASSPQGVAAYNEQFF
cdr3_nt: TGTGCCAGCAGCCCCCAGGGGGTAGCAGCCTACAATGAGCAGTTCTTC